What follows are 25 T cell receptor beta chains derived from one specimen sequenced in a study of T cell responses to AZD1222 COVID-19 vaccine. Measured with immunoSEQ multiplex PCR; TCRdb has only the in-frame clones, and not every one. This sample carries nearly 90,000 clones, approximately 86% of them seen once, and the ten largest clones take roughly 5.8%. The material was peripheral blood, obtained on day 0 of AZD1222 vaccination. Every receptor here comes from an adult in good health.

The CDR3 here is CATEAGVKNEQFF. The CDR3 nucleotides read TGTGCCACCGAGGCGGGGGTGAAGAATGAGCAGTTCTTC. The V and J genes are TRBV19 and TRBJ2-1; 7 nucleotides match TRBD2. Germline V lookup: CDR1 LNHDA, CDR2 SQIVND (reference sequence). The V and J ends lost 10 bases and 7 bases, in that order; junction bases with no gene match: 10. This CDR3 is built from 13 residues.

The rearrangement joins TRBV6-2 or TRBV6-3 to TRBJ2-7; D is possibly TRBD1 (6 bases). The CDR3 contains 12 residues. V gave up 4 bases and J gave up 6 bases, with 10 bases separating them. CDR1 is MNHEY, CDR2 SVGEGT, per germline. CDR3 sequence: CASSLDRLEQYF. The CDR3 bases are TGTGCCAGCAGTTTAGACAGGCTCGAGCAGTACTTC.

The chain joins TRBV6-1 to TRBJ1-2; D remains ambiguous. V lost 2 bases, J lost 1 base, and 8 bases lay in between. Looked up from germline, CDR1 is MNHNS and CDR2 is SASEGT. This CDR3 has 14 residues. Here the CDR3 DNA reads TGTGCCAGCAGTGAAATTGGGGATAACTATGGCTACACCTTC. It codes for CASSEIGDNYGYTF.

V is TRBV3-1 (or the pseudogene TRBV3-2) and J is TRBJ2-2; D uncertain. The V end lost 5 bases, the J end lost 3 bases, and 10 bases lay between the germline ends. This CDR3 comprises 14 residues. The germline V gene encodes CDR1 LGHDT and CDR2 YNNKEL (reference sequence). Here the CDR3 reads CASSTQADTGELFF. CDR3 nucleotides: TGTGCCAGCAGCACACAAGCCGACACCGGGGAGCTGTTTTTT.

The rearrangement joins TRBV19 to TRBJ1-5, with 10 nucleotides matching TRBD1. V trimming: 5 bases; J trimming: 2 bases; junction bases outside the gene matches: 9. This CDR3 contains 17 residues. Germline V CDR1 and CDR2: LNHDA, SQIVND (reference sequence). The CDR3 DNA reads TGTGCCAGTAGTTCCCGGGACAGGGGCGTCGGCAATCAGCCCCAGCATTTT. This encodes CASSSRDRGVGNQPQHF.

J is TRBJ1-4 and V is TRBV2; D call uncertain. Germline V CDR1 and CDR2: SNHLY, FYNNEI. The CDR3 is 14 residues long. The V and J ends lost 1 base and 4 bases respectively, with 7 bases between them. CDR3 in amino acids: CASSEGWGNEKLFF. The CDR3 nucleotides are TGTGCCAGCAGTGAAGGGTGGGGTAATGAAAAACTGTTTTTT. Using reference TRBV2 and TRBJ1-4 for the parts outside the CDR3, the full variable domain is EPEVTQTPSHQVTQMGQEVILRCVPISNHLYFYWYRQILGQKVEFLVSFYNNEISEKSEIFDDQFSVERPDGSNFTLKIRSTKLEDSAMYFCASSEGWGNEKLFFGSGTQLSVL.

V usage is TRBV5-6 and J usage is TRBJ2-7; possible D gene TRBD1, 6 bases. Germline assignment: CDR1 SGHDT and CDR2 YYEEEE. V shed 5 bases and J shed 3 bases, with 9 bases lying between them. The CDR3 totals 12 residues. The CDR3 region has the DNA TGTGCCAGCAGTCAGGACAGCTACGAGCAGTACTTC. Its protein product is CASSQDSYEQYF.

The rearrangement links TRBV7-9 to TRBJ1-1; 9 bases match TRBD1. J lost 10 bases, V lost 3 bases, and 12 bases had no gene match. Germline V gives CDR1 SEHNR, CDR2 FQNEAQ (reference sequence). The CDR3 sequence is 15 residues long. The CDR3: CASSFERGQGGGAFF. The CDR3 DNA is TGTGCCAGCAGCTTCGAAAGGGGACAGGGAGGAGGAGCTTTCTTT.

This chain links TRBV6-6 with TRBJ1-2; the D is unclear. The V end lost 0 bases, the J end lost 0 bases, and 8 bases lay between the germline ends. Germline loops: CDR1 MNHNY, CDR2 SVGAGI (reference sequence). The CDR3 has 15 amino acids. CDR3 protein: CASSYSEEPNYGYTF. The CDR3 bases are TGTGCCAGCAGTTACTCGGAGGAGCCTAACTATGGCTACACCTTC.

This clone was found once. V and J are TRBV7-9 and TRBJ2-3; the D is unclear. The V end lost 5 bases, the J end lost 2 bases, and 17 bases lay between the germline ends. Germline values: CDR1 SEHNR, CDR2 FQNEAQ (reference sequence). The CDR3 loop spans 16 amino acids. The CDR3 spells CASSPTNAGPTDTQYF. Written as DNA, the CDR3 is TGTGCCAGCAGCCCTACAAACGCTGGGCCCACAGATACGCAGTATTTT.

V usage is TRBV29-1 and J usage is TRBJ2-1; D is possibly TRBD2 (6 bases). The CDR3 extends over 13 amino acids. The V gene's germline CDR1 is SQVTM and CDR2 ANQGSEA. V was trimmed by 4 bases and J by 5 bases, leaving 12 bases between them. CDR3: CSVAGDPNNEQFF. Written as DNA, the CDR3 is TGCAGCGTTGCGGGGGACCCTAACAATGAGCAGTTCTTC.

The V call is TRBV28, the J call TRBJ2-7, with TRBD1 identical over 9 bases. Germline CDR1 reads MDHEN; CDR2 reads SYDVKM. V dropped 4 bases and J dropped 2; count of bases not matched to a gene: 9. The CDR3 is 16 residues long. In DNA form, the CDR3 reads TGTGCCAGCAGTTCATTGCCGGGACAGGGACCCTACGAGCAGTACTTC. Its translation: CASSSLPGQGPYEQYF.

In DNA, the CDR3 is TGTGCCAGCTCGCCGGACGCAGGGGATTCACCCCTCCACTTT. Residues: CASSPDAGDSPLHF. The chain recombines TRBV18 with TRBJ1-6; a possible D gene is TRBD1 (6 bases). Trimming left V 6 bases short and J 8 bases short, with 14 bases between. CDR3 length equals 14 residues. Germline CDR1 KGHSH, CDR2 LQKENI.

The J gene is TRBJ1-2, the V gene TRBV6-5; 9 nucleotides match TRBD1. This CDR3 region has 12 residues. Per germline, CDR1 MNHEY and CDR2 SVGAGI. The V segment lost 7 bases and the J segment 7 bases; nucleotides outside the gene matches: 4. CDR3 sequence (DNA): TGTGCCAGCAAACCGGGACAGGGTGGCTACACCTTC. Its translation: CASKPGQGGYTF.

This chain links TRBV19 with TRBJ2-1; 7 bases agree with TRBD2. CDR3 length: 14 amino acids. The V gene's germline CDR1 is LNHDA and CDR2 SQIVND (reference sequence). J was trimmed by 7 bases and V by 7 bases; bases with no gene match: 10. The DNA for the CDR3 is TGTGCCAGTAACCCGGGAGGTAGTATAAATGAGCAGTTCTTC. Protein sequence: CASNPGGSINEQFF. The full variable domain, with the rest looked up from reference TRBV19 and TRBJ2-1, is DGGITQSPKYLFRKEGQNVTLSCEQNLNHDAMYWYRQDPGQGLRLIYYSQIVNDFQKGDIAEGYSVSREKKESFPLTVTSAQKNPTAFYLCASNPGGSINEQFFGPGTRLTVL.

The chain combines TRBV3-1 (or the pseudogene TRBV3-2) with TRBJ2-6; 9 nucleotides line up with TRBD2. Unmatched junction bases numbered 8, after V lost 2 bases and J lost 0 bases. This CDR3 contains 19 residues. Germline V gives CDR1 LGHDT, CDR2 YNNKEL (reference sequence). CDR3 coding DNA: TGTGCCAGCAGCCAACTGCGACTAGCGGAAACCTCTGGGGCCAACGTCCTGACTTTC. Amino acids: CASSQLRLAETSGANVLTF.

J is TRBJ1-5 and V is TRBV28; no firm D call. Germline CDR1 and CDR2: MDHEN and SYDVKM. CDR3 length: 13 amino acids. V lost 3 bases to trimming and J lost 4 bases, with 7 bases between them. CDR3 loop: CASSFGVNQPQHF. The CDR3 DNA reads as TGTGCCAGCAGTTTTGGTGTGAATCAGCCCCAGCATTTT.

The J gene is TRBJ2-7, the V gene TRBV10-3, with TRBD1 matching over 9 bases. V trimming: 10 bases; J trimming: 7 bases; junction bases outside the gene matches: 11. CDR1 and CDR2 (germline): ENHRY, SYGVKD. The CDR3 consists of 13 residues. Here the CDR3 reads CATATGTGREQYF. The DNA for the CDR3 is TGTGCCACCGCGACGGGGACAGGGCGAGAGCAGTACTTC.

The rearrangement links TRBV28 to TRBJ2-7; the match to TRBD1 covers 8 bases. The CDR3 runs to 13 residues. V lost 5 bases, J lost 4 bases, and 4 bases stayed unmatched. Germline loops: CDR1 MDHEN, CDR2 SYDVKM. The CDR3 spells CASSIGQGYEQYF. The CDR3 nucleotides are TGTGCCAGCAGTATAGGACAGGGATACGAGCAGTACTTC.

The chain employs TRBV5-1 and TRBJ1-6; D remains unclear. V lost 4 bases to trimming and J lost 0 bases, with 5 bases between them. The CDR3 is 14 amino acids. Germline assignment: CDR1 SGHRS and CDR2 YFSETQ. CDR3 protein: CASSPSSYNSPLHF. The DNA of the CDR3 is TGCGCCAGCAGCCCCAGCTCCTATAATTCACCCCTCCACTTT.

The chain has TRBV27 and TRBJ2-3; maybe TRBD1 (6 bases). Trimming removed 6 bases at V and 3 bases at J, with 19 bases between. This CDR3 has 16 amino acids. Germline lookup yields CDR1 MNHEY and CDR2 SMNVEV (reference sequence). The CDR3 is CASRIIQGRGTDTQYF. The CDR3 coding sequence is TGTGCCAGCAGAATTATACAGGGAAGGGGGACAGATACGCAGTATTTT.

The chain recombines TRBV19 with TRBJ2-2; D gene ambiguous. Germline CDR1 LNHDA, CDR2 SQIVND (reference sequence). The CDR3 is 15 amino acids. Between the trimmed V and J ends, which lost 6 bases and 3 bases, there was a span of 14 bases. The CDR3 DNA reads TGTGCCAGTAGCAGTCAATTTCGGGACACCGGGGAGCTGTTTTTT. This encodes CASSSQFRDTGELFF.

The chain recombines TRBV28 with TRBJ1-6; tentatively, D is TRBD1 (6 bases). The germline V gene has CDR1 MDHEN and CDR2 SYDVKM. Trimming pared 6 bases from V and 7 bases from J, leaving 13 bases between. The CDR3 has 14 residues. This CDR3 reads CASREGGANSPLHF. The CDR3 coding sequence is TGTGCCAGCAGGGAGGGGGGGGCAAATTCACCCCTCCACTTT.

The rearrangement uses TRBV28 and TRBJ1-2, with TRBD1 matching over 7 bases. Losses at the gene ends were 7 bases for V and 8 bases for J; bases not matched to a gene: 22. Germline assignment: CDR1 MDHEN and CDR2 SYDVKM. CDR3 length: 17 residues. CDR3 in DNA: TGTGCCAGCAATTCCCTCAGGGGGGCTAATCTATCTTCCGGCTACACCTTC. Its protein product is CASNSLRGANLSSGYTF.

The chain links TRBV27 to TRBJ1-6, with 11 bases that match TRBD1. CDR3 size: 16 residues. CDR1 and CDR2 from the germline V gene are MNHEY and SMNVEV (reference sequence). V lost 3 bases, J lost 7 bases, and 5 bases stayed unmatched. The CDR3: CASSFGTGGINSPLHF. The CDR3 coding sequence is TGTGCCAGCAGTTTCGGGACAGGGGGGATAAATTCACCCCTCCACTTT.